These T cell receptor beta chains were read from a single sample in a study of cytomegalovirus exposure and HLA in healthy donors. Repertoires were generated with immunoSEQ multiplex PCR, while TCRdb's copy carries only in-frame clones and drops some. The sample includes 110,000 or so clones, 76% of them seen just once. The sample consisted of PBMCs. These receptors came from a woman between 40 and 55 years old in good health and CMV-seropositive. CDR3s include the opening cysteine and the closing phenylalanine or tryptophan. The order of the fields is clone size, J gene, D gene, V gene, CDR3 length, CDR3 protein, CDR3 DNA. A D gene is named only where the DNA matches it firmly. The size field is filled for only some rows; it gives once, few, many or a size class.

>once|TRBJ2-7|TRBD2|TRBV18|15
CASSPPGDYSYEQYF
TGTGCCAGCTCACCACCGGGGGACTATTCCTACGAGCAGTACTTC
>-|TRBJ2-3|TRBD2|TRBV5-1|16
CASSLAQRGSTDTQYF
TGCGCCAGCAGCTTGGCCCAGCGGGGAAGCACAGATACGCAGTATTTT
>-|TRBJ2-7|TRBD1|TRBV7-8|14
CASSSGTVTYEQYF
TGTGCCAGCAGCTCCGGGACAGTAACCTACGAGCAGTACTTC
>-|TRBJ1-5|TRBD1|TRBV27|14
CASGQTGSNQPQHF
TGTGCCAGCGGCCAGACAGGGAGCAATCAGCCCCAGCATTTT
>-|TRBJ1-4|TRBD1|TRBV5-1|14
CASSDGQGFEKLFF
TGCGCCAGCAGCGACGGACAGGGGTTTGAAAAACTGTTTTTT
>-|TRBJ2-1|TRBD2|TRBV2|17
CASSGIGTSGGYNEQFF
TGTGCCAGCAGTGGGATCGGGACTAGCGGGGGATACAATGAGCAGTTCTTC
>-|TRBJ2-6|-|TRBV5-4|15
CASSQIYSGANVLTF
TGTGCCAGCAGCCAAATCTACTCTGGGGCCAACGTCCTGACTTTC
>-|TRBJ1-3|-|TRBV6-5|16
CARSYAQGITGNTIYF
TGTGCCAGGAGTTACGCTCAGGGAATTACTGGAAACACCATATATTTT
>-|TRBJ2-1|TRBD2|TRBV18|16
CASSPISGGPYNEQFF
TGTGCCAGCTCACCTATAAGCGGGGGGCCCTACAATGAGCAGTTCTTC
>-|TRBJ1-2|-|TRBV2|11
CASKQNYGYTF
TGTGCCAGCAAACAAAACTATGGCTACACCTTC
>-|TRBJ1-6|TRBD1|TRBV5-4|15
CASSLVAGGDSPLHF
TGTGCCAGCAGCTTGGTAGCAGGGGGCGATTCACCCCTCCACTTT
>-|TRBJ1-1|TRBD1|TRBV2|15
CASSTGQARDTEAFF
TGTGCCAGCAGTACAGGACAGGCTAGGGACACTGAAGCTTTCTTT
>-|TRBJ1-1|-|TRBV5-5|17
CASSLFADSYMNTEAFF
TGTGCCAGCAGCTTGTTCGCAGACAGCTACATGAACACTGAAGCTTTCTTT
>-|TRBJ2-2|-|TRBV5-4|14
CASSLVSGTGELFF
TGTGCCAGCAGCTTGGTTTCAGGCACCGGGGAGCTGTTTTTT
>-|TRBJ1-1|-|TRBV19|15
CASSEQQGMNTEAFF
TGTGCCAGTAGCGAACAACAGGGAATGAACACTGAAGCTTTCTTT
>few|TRBJ2-7|TRBD1|TRBV4-1|15
CASSQGQGAVNEQYF
TGCGCCAGCAGCCAAGGCCAGGGGGCTGTTAACGAGCAGTACTTC
>-|TRBJ1-2|TRBD1|TRBV14|15
CASSQGAGGNYGYTF
TGTGCCAGCAGCCAAGGGGCAGGGGGAAACTATGGCTACACCTTC
>-|TRBJ1-6|-|TRBV19|14
CASSMVQGYSPLHF
TGTGCCAGTAGTATGGTTCAGGGTTATTCACCCCTCCACTTT
>-|TRBJ2-7|-|TRBV7-9|11
CASSLSYEQYF
TGTGCCAGCAGTCTCTCCTACGAGCAGTACTTC
>-|TRBJ1-1|TRBD1|TRBV7-8|16
CASSLGAGGHIAEAFF
TGTGCCAGCAGCTTAGGGGCAGGGGGCCACATTGCTGAAGCTTTCTTT
>-|TRBJ1-1|-|TRBV7-9|15
CASTLGQGRRQEAFF
TGTGCCAGCACCCTTGGGCAGGGCCGCCGACAGGAAGCTTTCTTT
>-|TRBJ2-7|TRBD1|TRBV7-9|17
CSSSSPKRTGGKYEQYF
TGTTCCAGCAGCTCCCCGAAGCGGACAGGGGGCAAATACGAGCAGTACTTC
>-|TRBJ2-2|-|TRBV18|18
CASSPLTGRGTGTGELFF
TGTGCCAGCTCACCACTAACCGGACGGGGAACGGGCACCGGGGAGCTGTTTTTT
>few|TRBJ1-2|TRBD1|TRBV4-1|15
CASSHIRQGSYGYTF
TGCGCCAGCAGCCATATTCGACAGGGCTCCTATGGCTACACCTTC
>-|TRBJ1-6|TRBD1|TRBV30|15
CAWRRTGVDNSPLHF
TGTGCCTGGAGAAGGACAGGGGTGGATAATTCACCCCTCCACTTT
>-|TRBJ2-5|TRBD2|TRBV7-2|15
CASSFLAGGGETQYF
TGTGCCAGCAGCTTTTTAGCGGGGGGAGGTGAGACCCAGTACTTC
>-|TRBJ1-5|TRBD1|TRBV2|15
CASRRGNQGDQPQHF
TGTGCCAGCAGACGGGGAAACCAGGGGGATCAGCCCCAGCATTTT
>-|TRBJ2-5|TRBD2|TRBV5-4|16
CASSSSGGAGGETQYF
TGTGCCAGCAGCTCTAGCGGGGGCGCTGGGGGAGAGACCCAGTACTTC